This T cell receptor beta chain was obtained from a study of blood T cell repertoires in COVID-19. Overall study context: T cells, B-cell-depleted T cells, or PBMCs supplied cDNA or gDNA.

Those enrolled, adults aged 18 to 89 years, came from 25 or so US areas. From germline, CDR1 is MNHEY and CDR2 SMNVEV (reference sequence). V lost 6 bases, J lost 4 bases, and 10 bases stayed unmatched. The CDR3 covers 16 residues. In the original analysis: Cell counts per sample came from amplifying reference gene primers. Generated by immunoSEQ multiplex PCR, the TCRdb table keeps only in-frame clones and is missing some. Clone size and V and J calls were adopted from that table, with D and trimming inferred from the DNA. Here the sample spans 200,000 to 250,000 clones, about 85% being singletons. The receptor was isolated from a woman in her thirties who had recovered from COVID-19. Input material: PBMCs or T cells enriched from blood (not recorded which). The rearrangement uses TRBV27 and TRBJ2-2, with 8 nucleotides matching TRBD1. CDR3: CASRIAIGTGTGELFF. The DNA for the CDR3 is TGTGCCAGCAGAATCGCCATCGGGACAGGCACCGGGGAGCTGTTTTTT.